Listed below are T cell receptor beta chains from one sample, sequenced in a study of blood T cells in healthy people across ages. In TCRdb, the 5' RACE reads were re-called with MiXCR into one record per CDR3 protein. The data contain around 1.7 million distinct CDR3 sequences, roughly 30% of them seen just once; the ten biggest clones take up 7.7%. Sample: blood. The source of these receptors is a woman under 40 in good health. CDR3s include the opening cysteine and the closing phenylalanine or tryptophan. D genes are given only for firm matches. Expanded clones are given a class, and other clones once, few, many or no size at all.

J,D,V,size,CDR3,DNA
TRBJ2-1,TRBD2,TRBV24-1,few,CATSDSRAGENEQFF,TGTGCCACCAGTGATTCGCGAGCGGGAGAGAATGAGCAGTTCTTC
TRBJ2-3,TRBD1,TRBV7-8,-,CASSNRQGGTDTQYF,TGTGCCAGCAGCAACCGACAGGGGGGCACAGATACGCAGTATTTT
TRBJ2-7,TRBD1,TRBV7-9,many,CASSSGQGIYEQYF,TGTGCCAGCAGCTCGGGACAGGGGATCTACGAGCAGTACTTC
TRBJ1-2,-,TRBV15,-,CATSSDRAYGYTF,TGTGCCACCAGCAGTGACAGAGCCTATGGCTACACCTTC
TRBJ2-1,TRBD2,TRBV6-2/TRBV6-3,-,CASSYGLAGTYNEQFF,TGTGCCAGCAGTTATGGGCTAGCGGGAACCTACAATGAGCAGTTCTTC
TRBJ1-1,TRBD1,TRBV12-3/TRBV12-4,-,CASSSLASSGQTNTEAFF,TGTGCCAGCAGCTCTCTCGCCTCTTCGGGACAGACGAACACTGAAGCTTTCTTT
TRBJ1-1,-,TRBV20-1,few,CSAIPGRGWAEAFF,TGCAGTGCAATACCGGGACGGGGCTGGGCTGAAGCTTTCTTT
TRBJ2-1,-,TRBV11-2,-,CASSLEGLVYNEQFF,TGTGCCAGCAGCTTAGAGGGACTCGTCTACAATGAGCAGTTCTTC
TRBJ2-2,-,TRBV20-1,-,CSAKPDNTGELFF,TGCAGTGCTAAACCGGACAACACCGGGGAGCTGTTTTTT
TRBJ2-5,-,TRBV27,-,CASSLSFAGVGKTQYF,TGTGCCAGCAGTTTATCGTTCGCAGGGGTAGGAAAGACCCAGTACTTC
TRBJ1-2,-,TRBV2,-,CAISPVMTPTDYGYTF,TGTGCCATCAGCCCCGTGATGACCCCTACGGACTATGGCTACACCTTC
TRBJ1-2,-,TRBV7-2,-,CASSLDAGWYGYTF,TGTGCCAGCAGCTTAGACGCGGGCTGGTATGGCTACACCTTC
TRBJ2-5,TRBD2,TRBV20-1,few,CSARDSSSGVEETQYF,TGCAGTGCTAGAGATTCGTCTAGCGGGGTAGAAGAGACCCAGTACTTC
TRBJ2-4,-,TRBV12-3/TRBV12-4,few,CASSPAGTRNIQYF,TGTGCCAGCAGCCCTGCGGGTACCCGAAACATTCAGTACTTC
TRBJ1-2,-,TRBV9,-,CASSVGEAGAGYTF,TGTGCCAGCAGCGTAGGCGAAGCAGGGGCTGGCTACACCTTC
TRBJ2-1,TRBD2,TRBV12-3/TRBV12-4,-,CASSAGGTYEQFF,TGTGCCAGCTCGGCGGGGGGAACCTACGAGCAGTTCTTC
TRBJ2-1,-,TRBV6-5,few,CASSYRGVPEQFF,TGTGCCAGCAGTTATCGAGGCGTTCCCGAGCAGTTCTTC
TRBJ2-1,-,TRBV20-1,-,CSARVPLASVVNEQFF,TGCAGTGCTAGAGTCCCCCTAGCGTCGGTGGTCAATGAGCAGTTCTTC
TRBJ2-1,-,TRBV6-2/TRBV6-3,-,CTSSWRGQGNEQFF,TGTACCAGCAGTTGGAGGGGTCAGGGGAATGAGCAGTTCTTC
TRBJ2-5,TRBD2,TRBV29-1,few,CSGTPTGSGIRETQYF,TGCAGCGGAACACCCACTGGTAGCGGGATAAGAGAGACCCAGTACTTC
TRBJ1-2,-,TRBV7-9,-,CASSPRTDPYGYTF,TGTGCCAGCAGCCCCCGGACAGACCCTTATGGCTACACCTTC
TRBJ2-7,TRBD1,TRBV12-3/TRBV12-4,many,CASSLFVGDRVDEQYF,TGTGCCAGCAGTTTGTTCGTCGGAGACAGGGTGGACGAGCAGTACTTC
TRBJ2-3,TRBD2,TRBV20-1,few,CSARDSGGTTDTQYF,TGCAGTGCTAGAGATTCGGGGGGAACCACAGATACGCAGTATTTT
TRBJ2-1,TRBD2,TRBV5-5,many,CASSLTSGGLLQFF,TGTGCCAGCAGCTTGACTAGCGGGGGCCTCTTGCAGTTCTTC
TRBJ1-4,-,TRBV5-5,few,CASSLEGREKLFF,TGTGCCAGCAGCTTGGAGGGGAGAGAAAAACTGTTTTTT
TRBJ2-3,-,TRBV15,-,CATSGMFTDTQYF,TGTGCCACCAGCGGGATGTTCACAGATACGCAGTATTTT
TRBJ2-1,-,TRBV11-2,-,CASNYNRNEQFF,TGTGCCAGCAACTACAACAGGAATGAGCAGTTCTTC
TRBJ2-5,TRBD1,TRBV24-1,few,CATSDKGASRETQYF,TGTGCCACCAGTGACAAGGGGGCGAGTAGAGAGACCCAGTACTTC
TRBJ2-3,-,TRBV2,few,CASSGGVIQGPDTQYF,TGTGCCAGCAGTGGGGGGGTTATACAGGGGCCAGATACGCAGTATTTT
TRBJ1-1,-,TRBV13,-,CASGFYPQGFDTEAFF,TGTGCCAGCGGCTTCTATCCTCAGGGATTCGACACTGAAGCTTTCTTT
TRBJ1-5,-,TRBV29-1,-,CSVAVGSRNQPQHF,TGCAGCGTCGCCGTGGGGAGTCGAAATCAGCCCCAGCATTTT
TRBJ2-7,TRBD1,TRBV5-1,many,CASSLTGIHEQYF,TGTGCCAGCAGCCTGACAGGGATCCACGAGCAGTACTTC
TRBJ2-7,-,TRBV9,many,CASSVGTTSYEQYF,TGTGCCAGCAGTGTGGGGACAACCTCCTACGAGCAGTACTTC
TRBJ1-1,-,TRBV10-2,-,CASVGSRSNTEAFF,TGCGCCAGCGTCGGATCCAGGAGCAACACTGAAGCTTTCTTT
TRBJ1-2,-,TRBV12-3/TRBV12-4,-,CASSPRQHYGYTF,TGTGCCAGCAGCCCTAGACAGCACTATGGCTACACCTTC
TRBJ2-3,TRBD2,TRBV3-1,-,CASSLAGASYF,TGTGCCAGCAGCCTAGCGGGGGCCTCGTATTTT
TRBJ2-3,-,TRBV24-1,-,CAASEGVWTDTQYF,TGTGCCGCCAGTGAGGGGGTTTGGACAGATACGCAGTATTTT
TRBJ2-3,TRBD2,TRBV2,few,CASSPWGGDTQYF,TGTGCCAGCAGCCCGTGGGGGGGAGATACGCAGTATTTT
TRBJ1-1,TRBD1,TRBV20-1,-,CSARPRTGASTNTEAFF,TGCAGTGCTAGACCCCGGACAGGGGCTTCTACGAACACTGAAGCTTTCTTT
TRBJ2-1,TRBD2,TRBV7-2,-,CASSSLSGGAHEQFF,TGTGCCAGCAGCTCGTTAAGCGGGGGGGCCCATGAGCAGTTCTTC
TRBJ2-1,TRBD2,TRBV6-2/TRBV6-3,few,CASSRSSGGAYNEQFF,TGTGCCAGCAGTCGATCTAGCGGGGGGGCCTACAATGAGCAGTTCTTC
TRBJ2-5,-,TRBV6-5,many,CASSYSYASQETQYF,TGTGCCAGCAGTTACTCGTACGCTAGCCAAGAGACCCAGTACTTC
TRBJ2-1,TRBD2,TRBV7-9,few,CASTSFGLDYNEQFF,TGTGCCAGCACCTCTTTCGGACTAGACTACAATGAGCAGTTCTTC
TRBJ2-3,TRBD2,TRBV5-6,few,CASSPAGIDTQYF,TGTGCCAGCAGCCCAGCGGGAATCGATACGCAGTATTTT
TRBJ1-4,-,TRBV9,-,CASSQQGKGEKLFF,TGTGCCAGCAGCCAGCAGGGGAAGGGGGAAAAACTGTTTTTT
TRBJ2-1,-,TRBV5-1,-,CASAMVPDLSEQFF,TGCGCCAGCGCCATGGTCCCGGACTTGAGCGAGCAGTTCTTC
TRBJ1-2,-,TRBV28,few,CASSQDELDYGYTF,TGTGCCAGCAGCCAGGACGAGCTGGACTATGGCTACACCTTC
TRBJ2-5,-,TRBV20-1,few,CSARDRSQGQETQYF,TGCAGTGCTAGAGATAGGAGCCAGGGGCAAGAGACCCAGTACTTC
TRBJ1-2,-,TRBV5-4,-,CASNVLGVAGCTF,TGTGCCAGCAATGTCTTGGGGGTGGCGGGCTGCACCTTC
TRBJ1-6,TRBD1,TRBV5-1,many,CASSMGQGSPLHF,TGCGCCAGCAGCATGGGACAGGGTTCACCCCTCCACTTT
TRBJ1-2,-,TRBV5-5,-,CASSLPPVRYGYTF,TGTGCCAGCAGCTTGCCTCCAGTTAGATATGGCTACACCTTC
TRBJ1-2,TRBD1,TRBV6-6,few,CASSPRQGIGYTF,TGTGCCAGCAGTCCACGACAGGGGATTGGCTACACCTTC
TRBJ1-1,-,TRBV6-1,few,CASTYRGEAFF,TGTGCCAGCACCTATCGGGGCGAAGCTTTCTTT
TRBJ2-5,-,TRBV2,-,CASSAARETQYF,TGTGCCAGCAGTGCGGCGAGGGAGACCCAGTACTTC
TRBJ2-3,-,TRBV4-3,many,CASSQSLDPGRNTQYF,TGCGCCAGCAGCCAGTCACTAGACCCGGGGCGGAATACGCAGTATTTT
TRBJ2-5,-,TRBV29-1,many,CSVRTPALVETQYF,TGCAGCGTCCGGACACCCGCGCTTGTGGAGACCCAGTACTTC
TRBJ1-5,-,TRBV5-1,-,CASSLDSFTRVGNQPQHF,TGCGCCAGCAGCTTGGACAGCTTTACGAGGGTTGGCAATCAGCCCCAGCATTTT